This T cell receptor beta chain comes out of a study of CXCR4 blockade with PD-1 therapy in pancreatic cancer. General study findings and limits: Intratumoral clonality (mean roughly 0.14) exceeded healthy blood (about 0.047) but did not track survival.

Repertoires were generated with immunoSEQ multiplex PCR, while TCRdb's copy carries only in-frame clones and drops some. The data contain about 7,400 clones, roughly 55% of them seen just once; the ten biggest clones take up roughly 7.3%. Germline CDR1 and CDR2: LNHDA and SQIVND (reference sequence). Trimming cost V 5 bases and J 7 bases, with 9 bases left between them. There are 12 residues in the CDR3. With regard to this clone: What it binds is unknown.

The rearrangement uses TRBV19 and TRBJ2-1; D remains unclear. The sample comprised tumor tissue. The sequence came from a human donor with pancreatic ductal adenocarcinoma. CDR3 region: CASSSNRNEQFF. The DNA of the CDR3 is TGTGCCAGTAGTTCAAACAGAAATGAGCAGTTCTTC.